This T cell receptor (beta chain) was profiled in a study of cytomegalovirus exposure and HLA in healthy donors. Primers included in the PCR were 60 Vbeta and 13 Jbeta primers. Produced via immunoSEQ multiplex PCR; TCRdb's table is partial and in-frame only. The sample carries 100,000 to 150,000 clones, around 67% recorded once. Study-wide results and caveats: A later analysis linked around 15,000 TCR beta sequences to HLA alleles at 0.05 false discovery rate. Whilst most TCR sequences proved rare, a subset of public TCRs occurred across many donors.

This clone was seen a single time. Its target is not known. The receptor comes from a man aged 55 to 70 in good health and CMV-seropositive. The sequenced material came from PBMCs.

The DNA for the CDR3 is TGTGCCAGCAGCACCAGCGTAGCTAACTATGGCTACACCTTC. Encoded protein: CASSTSVANYGYTF. This sequence joins TRBV9 and TRBJ1-2; D gene uncertain. There are 14 residues in the CDR3. Deletions cut 4 bases from V and 0 bases from J, with 10 bases between. Looked up from germline, CDR1 is SGDLS and CDR2 is YYNGEE. Together with reference TRBV9 and TRBJ1-2, the CDR3 gives the full variable domain: DSGVTQTPKHLITATGQRVTLRCSPRSGDLSVYWYQQSLDQGLQFLIQYYNGEERAKGNILERFSAQQFPDLHSELNLSSLELGDSALYFCASSTSVANYGYTFGSGTRLTVV.